This entry concerns a single T cell receptor beta chain. Its antigen is not known. The sample is drawn from a study of CXCR3-negative and CXCR3-positive naive CD8 T cells. The study, taken as a whole, reports: Within a donor, both naive subsets shared TRBV-TRBJ usage, unlike memory cells. Comparison of naive cells showed more hydrophobic TRB CDR3s in CXCR3-positive than in CXCR3-negative naive cells.

UMI-labeled TRB cDNA libraries were prepared by 5' RACE. One entry per CDR3 protein, without DNA, is what TCRdb gives after re-calling the 5' RACE reads. The sample has tens of thousands of distinct CDR3 sequences, and its top ten clones hold 0.53%. Germline V lookup: CDR1 SQVTM, CDR2 ANQGSEA. The CDR3 is 16 amino acids. CD45RO-CCR7+CD27+CD95- cells counted as naive CD8+ T cells. This clonotype was sampled from a human donor in good health. Some clones in this sample may be carry-over from other donors' samples. Sequencing was performed on naive CXCR3+ CD8+ T cells from blood. Sample subset: CD45RO-CCR7+CD27+CD95- naive CD8+ T cells expressing CXCR3 (TNR3+). V is TRBV29-1 and J is TRBJ1-1; absent DNA, TCRdb's TRBD1 call cannot be checked. The CDR3 reads CSAEGGQGLLNTEAFF. The full variable domain, its missing parts supplied by reference TRBV29-1 and TRBJ1-1, is SAVISQKPSRDICQRGTSLTIQCQVDSQVTMMFWYRQQPGQSLTLIATANQGSEATYESGFVIDKFPISRPNLTFSTLTVSNMSPEDSSIYLCSAEGGQGLLNTEAFFGQGTRLTVV.